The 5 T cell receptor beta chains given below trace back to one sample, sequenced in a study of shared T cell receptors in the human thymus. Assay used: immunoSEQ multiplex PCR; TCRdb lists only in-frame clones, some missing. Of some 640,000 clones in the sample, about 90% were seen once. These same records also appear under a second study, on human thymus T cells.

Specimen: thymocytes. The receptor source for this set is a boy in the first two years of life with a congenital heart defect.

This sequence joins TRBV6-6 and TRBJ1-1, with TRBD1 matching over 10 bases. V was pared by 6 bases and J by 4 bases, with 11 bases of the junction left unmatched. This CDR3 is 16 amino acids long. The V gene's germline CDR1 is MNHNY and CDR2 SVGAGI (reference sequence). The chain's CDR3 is CASRTGTGAGGTEAFF. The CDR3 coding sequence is TGTGCCAGCAGAACCGGGACAGGGGCGGGCGGCACTGAAGCTTTCTTT.

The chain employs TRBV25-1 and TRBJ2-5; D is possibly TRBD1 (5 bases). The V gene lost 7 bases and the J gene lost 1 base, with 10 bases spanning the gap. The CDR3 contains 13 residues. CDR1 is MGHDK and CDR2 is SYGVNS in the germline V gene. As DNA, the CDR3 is TGTGCCAGCACAGGGCGCGGCCAAGAGACCCAGTACTTC. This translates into CASTGRGQETQYF.

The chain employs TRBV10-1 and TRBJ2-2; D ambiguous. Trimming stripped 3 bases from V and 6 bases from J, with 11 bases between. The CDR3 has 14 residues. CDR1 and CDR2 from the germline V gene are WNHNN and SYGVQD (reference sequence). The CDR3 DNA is TGCGCCAGCAGTGAAGAGTCGTTGGCCGGGGAGCTGTTTTTT. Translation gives CASSEESLAGELFF.

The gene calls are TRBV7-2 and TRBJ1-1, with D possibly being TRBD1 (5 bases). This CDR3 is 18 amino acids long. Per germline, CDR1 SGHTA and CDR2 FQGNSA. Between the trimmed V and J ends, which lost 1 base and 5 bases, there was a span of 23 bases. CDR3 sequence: CASSLGPREGWSRTEAFF. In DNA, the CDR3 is TGTGCCAGCAGCTTAGGCCCCAGGGAGGGGTGGTCCCGAACTGAAGCTTTCTTT.

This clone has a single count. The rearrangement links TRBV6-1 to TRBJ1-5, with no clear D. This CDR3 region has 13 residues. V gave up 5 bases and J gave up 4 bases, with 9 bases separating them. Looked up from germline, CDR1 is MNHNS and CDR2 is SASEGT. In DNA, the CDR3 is TGTGCCAGCAGTAGTATCAGAAATCAGCCCCAGCATTTT. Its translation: CASSSIRNQPQHF.